What follows is one TCR beta chain and its context. Generated by immunoSEQ multiplex PCR, the TCRdb table keeps only in-frame clones and is missing some. Of over 400,000 clones in the sample, about 90% were seen once. The data are from a study of Ad26.COV2.S vaccination and SARS-CoV-2 variants. Across the study: Intramuscular Ad26.COV2.S doses were given once or twice, 56 days apart.

As to treatment: approximately 18 received Ad26.COV2.S at low or high dose, single or two shots; about 5 received placebo; per-sample allocation not given. Specimens were obtained on day 63 following the first vaccine or placebo injection. The donor's status was that of an adult aged 18-55 years in Boston. The administered vaccine (an Ad26 vector) expressed Wuhan-strain SARS-CoV-2 spike. The ends were cut back, 3 bases at V and 3 bases at J, with 15 bases in the middle. Germline CDR1 is WNHNN and CDR2 is SYGVQD (reference sequence). The CDR3 is 16 residues long. Sequencing was performed on peripheral blood, taken in a trial of Ad26.COV2.S vaccine versus placebo. The sequence was collected from a person aged 18-60 years who received the Ad26.COV2.S COVID-19 vaccine or a placebo. The rearrangement links TRBV10-1 to TRBJ2-1; D is possibly TRBD1 (5 bases). In nucleotides, the CDR3 is TGCGCCAGCAGTGATGACAGCCCCCCCAACTACAATGAGCAGTTCTTC. Its protein product is CASSDDSPPNYNEQFF.